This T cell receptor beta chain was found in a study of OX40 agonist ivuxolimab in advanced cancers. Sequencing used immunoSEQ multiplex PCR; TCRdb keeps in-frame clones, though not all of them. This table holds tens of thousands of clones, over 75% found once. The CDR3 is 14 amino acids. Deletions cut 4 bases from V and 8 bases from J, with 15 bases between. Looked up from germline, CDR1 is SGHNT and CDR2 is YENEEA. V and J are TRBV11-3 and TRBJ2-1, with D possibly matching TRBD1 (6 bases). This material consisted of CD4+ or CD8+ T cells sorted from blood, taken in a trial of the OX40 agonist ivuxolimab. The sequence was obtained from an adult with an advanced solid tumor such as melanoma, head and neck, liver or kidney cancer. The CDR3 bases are TGTGCCAGCAGCTCCTACAGGGAAGGGGATGAGCAGTTCTTC. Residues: CASSSYREGDEQFF.